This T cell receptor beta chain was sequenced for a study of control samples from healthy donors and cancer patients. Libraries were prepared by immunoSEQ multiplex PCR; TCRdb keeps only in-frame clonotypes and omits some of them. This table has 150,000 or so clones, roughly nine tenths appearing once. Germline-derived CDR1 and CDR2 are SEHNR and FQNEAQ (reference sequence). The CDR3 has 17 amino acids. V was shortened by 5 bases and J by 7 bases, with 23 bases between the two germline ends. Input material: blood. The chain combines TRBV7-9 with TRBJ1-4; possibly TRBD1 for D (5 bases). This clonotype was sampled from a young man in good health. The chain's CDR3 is CASSPYVDSSSVEKLFF. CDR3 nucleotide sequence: TGTGCCAGCAGCCCTTATGTAGACAGTTCTAGCGTTGAAAAACTGTTTTTT.